The 20 T cell receptor beta chains listed next were all sequenced from one sample in a study of shared clonotypes between healthy human individuals. Clones were sequenced by immunoSEQ multiplex PCR, and TCRdb holds only the in-frame ones, with some missing. The top ten clones hold around 0.29% of a sample with approximately 400,000 clones, around 96% of them seen once. The sequencing sample was made of memory CD8+ T cells sorted from blood. Subset in this sample: CD45RO+ cells pooled with CCR7-negative TemRA cells. All receptors derive from a man younger than 40 in good health.

This chain connects TRBV27 to TRBJ2-1, with TRBD1 identical over 7 bases. CDR3 size: 13 residues. Trimming cost V 11 bases and J 4 bases; bases outside gene matches: 8. Germline V gene lookup returns CDR1 MNHEY and CDR2 SMNVEV (reference sequence). This CDR3 reads CASRDSDYNEQFF. Here the CDR3 DNA reads TGTGCCTCCCGGGACAGCGATTACAATGAGCAGTTCTTC.

The V call is TRBV9, the J call TRBJ2-5; D call uncertain. The CDR3 runs to 14 residues. Trimming left V 1 base short and J 3 bases short, with 10 bases between. Germline CDR1 SGDLS, CDR2 YYNGEE. This CDR3 is CASSVSVQKETQYF. DNA for the CDR3: TGTGCCAGCAGCGTATCGGTCCAAAAAGAGACCCAGTACTTC. Looking up the rest from reference TRBV9 and TRBJ2-5 gives the full variable domain: DSGVTQTPKHLITATGQRVTLRCSPRSGDLSVYWYQQSLDQGLQFLIQYYNGEERAKGNILERFSAQQFPDLHSELNLSSLELGDSALYFCASSVSVQKETQYFGPGTRLLVL.

The chain employs TRBV7-9 and TRBJ1-2; D gene unclear. Germline V gene sequence: CDR1 SEHNR, CDR2 FQNEAQ (reference sequence). The CDR3 has 11 residues. The V gene lost 5 bases and the J gene lost 8 bases, with 9 bases spanning the gap. The CDR3 nucleotides read TGTGCCAGCAGCCATGAGGCGGGCTACACCTTC. It is translated as CASSHEAGYTF.

J is TRBJ2-7 and V is TRBV28; D unresolved. V dropped 5 bases and J dropped 1 base, with 9 bases sitting between them. The germline CDR1 and CDR2 sequences are MDHEN and SYDVKM. The CDR3 spans 13 residues. The CDR3 DNA is TGTGCCAGCAGTGTAGCTGTTTCCTACGAGCAGTACTTC. As protein: CASSVAVSYEQYF.

The V gene is TRBV15, the J gene TRBJ1-3; D may be TRBD1 (6 bases). The CDR3 is 15 amino acids. From germline, CDR1 is LNHNV and CDR2 YYDKDF (reference sequence). Deletions cut 1 base from V and 2 bases from J, with 9 bases between. CDR3 DNA sequence: TGTGCCACCAGCAGAGCAAGGGGGACTGGAAACACCATATATTTT. Translation: CATSRARGTGNTIYF.

This chain links TRBV29-1 with TRBJ2-7, with a weak D call TRBD1 (5 bases). This CDR3 has 14 residues. CDR1 SQVTM and CDR2 ANQGSEA come from the germline V gene. V was shortened by 4 bases and J by 1 base, with 14 bases between the two germline ends. CDR3 bases: TGCAGCGTTGTTTGGGGCCTTAATTCCTACGAGCAGTACTTC. Translated, it gives CSVVWGLNSYEQYF.

V gene TRBV4-3 combines with J gene TRBJ2-6; D uncertain. CDR3 size: 18 residues. Germline-derived CDR1 and CDR2 are LGHNA and YSLEER. V gave up 5 bases and J gave up 5 bases, with 22 bases separating them. CDR3 sequence: CASSKSETSQSRANVLTF. In nucleotides, the CDR3 is TGCGCCAGCAGCAAGTCTGAAACGTCACAAAGTCGGGCCAACGTCCTGACTTTC.

The chain uses TRBV19 and TRBJ1-4, with 7 bases fitting TRBD1. Germline V gives CDR1 LNHDA, CDR2 SQIVND (reference sequence). With 2 bases clipped from V and 3 bases from J, the junction kept 3 bases outside the gene matches. The CDR3 contains 15 residues. The DNA for the CDR3 is TGTGCCAGTAGTATACGGCAGGGGGCTAATGAAAAACTGTTTTTT. Translating it yields CASSIRQGANEKLFF. Together with reference TRBV19 and TRBJ1-4, the CDR3 gives the full variable domain: DGGITQSPKYLFRKEGQNVTLSCEQNLNHDAMYWYRQDPGQGLRLIYYSQIVNDFQKGDIAEGYSVSREKKESFPLTVTSAQKNPTAFYLCASSIRQGANEKLFFGSGTQLSVL.

The chain uses TRBV5-6 and TRBJ2-5, with D maybe TRBD2 (5 bases). The CDR3 length is 15 residues. Trimming removed 4 bases at V and 5 bases at J, with 18 bases between. The germline V gene has CDR1 SGHDT and CDR2 YYEEEE. CDR3 DNA sequence: TGTGCCAGCAGCCTCGCCAGAGGGAGTCTGGAGACCCAGTACTTC. This gives the protein CASSLARGSLETQYF.

The chain combines TRBV11-3 with TRBJ2-2; no firm D call. The germline gives CDR1 SGHNT, CDR2 YENEEA. The V gene lost 1 base and the J gene lost 4 bases, with 7 bases spanning the gap. The CDR3 runs 14 residues. The chain's CDR3 is CASSLGWSTGELFF. The CDR3 bases are TGTGCCAGCAGCTTAGGGTGGAGCACCGGGGAGCTGTTTTTT.

The chain combines TRBV11-2 with TRBJ2-1; maybe TRBD2 (5 bases). The V gene lost 0 bases and the J gene lost 13 bases, with 16 bases spanning the gap. Germline CDR1 is SGHAT and CDR2 is FQNNGV. The CDR3 totals 14 residues. The CDR3 here is CASSLEGRAPTQFF. For the CDR3, the DNA is TGTGCCAGCAGCTTAGAAGGGCGGGCTCCAACTCAGTTCTTC. Full variable domain (remainder filled in from reference TRBV11-2 and TRBJ2-1): EAGVAQSPRYKIIEKRQSVAFWCNPISGHATLYWYQQILGQGPKLLIQFQNNGVVDDSQLPKDRFSAERLKGVDSTLKIQPAKLEDSAVYLCASSLEGRAPTQFFGPGTRLTVL.

The chain links TRBV9 to TRBJ2-7, with D perhaps TRBD1 (8 bases). Germline V gene lookup returns CDR1 SGDLS and CDR2 YYNGEE. CDR3 length equals 14 residues. Trimming pared 4 bases from V and 5 bases from J, leaving 16 bases between. The DNA of the CDR3 is TGTGCCAGCAGCCACCTAACAGGGGGGGACGAGCAGTACTTC. It yields the protein CASSHLTGGDEQYF.

The chain links TRBV29-1 to TRBJ2-3; no reliable D call. Germline V gene sequence: CDR1 SQVTM, CDR2 ANQGSEA. V was trimmed by 4 bases and J by 7 bases, leaving 6 bases between them. The CDR3 length is 10 residues. The CDR3: CSVVGHTQYF. Written as DNA, the CDR3 is TGCAGCGTTGTAGGTCATACGCAGTATTTT.

V and J are TRBV6-5 and TRBJ1-4, with 7 bases aligning to TRBD1. With 4 bases clipped from V and 3 bases from J, the junction kept 2 bases outside the gene matches. The CDR3 has 14 residues. Germline CDR1 and CDR2: MNHEY and SVGAGI. CDR3 loop: CASSSGTANEKLFF. CDR3 nucleotide sequence: TGTGCCAGCAGTTCCGGGACAGCTAATGAAAAACTGTTTTTT.

The chain has TRBV11-1 and TRBJ2-2; no firm D call. The CDR3 extends over 14 amino acids. The germline V gene encodes CDR1 SGHAT and CDR2 FQDESV (reference sequence). The germline V and J ends were trimmed by 4 bases and 3 bases, with 9 bases remaining between them. The CDR3 reads CASSSPGYTGELFF. The CDR3 DNA reads as TGTGCCAGCAGCTCTCCCGGCTACACCGGGGAGCTGTTTTTT. Based on the CDR3 plus reference TRBV11-1 and TRBJ2-2, the full variable domain is EAEVAQSPRYKITEKSQAVAFWCDPISGHATLYWYRQILGQGPELLVQFQDESVVDDSQLPKDRFSAERLKGVDSTLKIQPAELGDSAMYLCASSSPGYTGELFFGEGSRLTVL.

This sequence joins TRBV19 and TRBJ1-1; D is unresolved. The germline gives CDR1 LNHDA, CDR2 SQIVND (reference sequence). This CDR3 contains 15 residues. V lost 3 bases to trimming and J lost 1 base, with 12 bases between them. CDR3 nucleotide sequence: TGTGCCAGTAGTATCCTTGAACCATCGAACACTGAAGCTTTCTTT. It codes for CASSILEPSNTEAFF.

This sequence joins TRBV11-3 and TRBJ2-3; TRBD2 matches at 7 bases. Germline CDR1 reads SGHNT; CDR2 reads YENEEA. With 3 bases clipped from V and 4 bases from J, the junction kept 4 bases outside the gene matches. CDR3 size: 14 residues. The CDR3 sequence: CASSLGGSADTQYF. For the CDR3, the DNA is TGTGCCAGCAGCTTGGGAGGGAGCGCAGATACGCAGTATTTT. The entire variable domain, with the rest obtained from reference TRBV11-3 and TRBJ2-3, is as follows: EAGVVQSPRYKIIEKKQPVAFWCNPISGHNTLYWYLQNLGQGPELLIRYENEEAVDDSQLPKDRFSAERLKGVDSTLKIQPAELGDSAVYLCASSLGGSADTQYFGPGTRLTVL.

The CDR3 loop reads CASSERIFYNEQFF. CDR3 nucleotide sequence: TGTGCCAGCAGTGAACGCATCTTCTACAATGAGCAGTTCTTC. The rearrangement uses TRBV6-1 and TRBJ2-1, with no clear D. Between the trimmed V and J ends, which lost 2 bases and 3 bases, there was a span of 8 bases. There are 14 residues in the CDR3. The germline V gene encodes CDR1 MNHNS and CDR2 SASEGT.

This rearrangement joins TRBV5-4 to TRBJ2-7, with TRBD1 matching 7 bases. Unmatched junction bases numbered 4, after V lost 4 bases and J lost 6 bases. This CDR3 is 12 amino acids long. Germline V gives CDR1 SGHNT, CDR2 YYREEE (reference sequence). The CDR3: CASSPPGGEQYF. The CDR3 DNA sequence: TGTGCCAGCAGCCCCCCAGGGGGCGAGCAGTACTTC.

This chain uses TRBV10-3 with TRBJ1-3; D perhaps matches TRBD1 (5 bases). This CDR3 spans 14 amino acids. Germline V gives CDR1 ENHRY, CDR2 SYGVKD. The germline V and J ends were trimmed by 6 bases and 4 bases, with 13 bases remaining between them. CDR3 region: CAIRLTGPGNTIYF. As DNA, the CDR3 is TGTGCCATCAGGCTGACGGGACCCGGAAACACCATATATTTT.